This TCR beta chain was captured in a study of cytomegalovirus exposure and HLA in healthy donors (dated by TCRdb to about 2017). Context from the whole study: According to a later analysis, the roughly 120 validation repertoires were produced on the same platform as the 666 repertoires of the first cohort. The study aimed to test whether cataloging public T cell receptors could reveal signatures of past pathogen exposure. In addition to the first cohort of about 650 subjects, a separate validation cohort of 120 different subjects was used. The study combined high-throughput TCR immunosequencing, statistical association of individual TCRs with disease status, and machine learning to predict cytomegalovirus infection status.

The library was generated by the immunoSEQ multiplex PCR assay. Per the original workflow: To diagnose cytomegalovirus status from the catalog of TCR beta chain sequences, a statistical classification framework was built. TCRdb retrieved this table from immuneACCESS and kept in-frame rearrangements only. Not all clones are present; in checked studies, unresolved V genes account for under half, and no reason is known for the remainder. From that table come the V and J calls and clone size; the DNA was used to work out D and trimming. Here the sample has fewer than 120,000 clones; 85% to 90% occur a single time. The ten largest clonotypes hold about 1.5% of the sample. The donors were included in the validation cohort of 120 subjects, a group kept apart from the roughly 700-subject first cohort. Regarding this clone: This clone's antigen is unknown. Qualities for individual bases were not recorded, and no much larger clone is one base off.

The paper's findings and limits, for the study overall: The classifier was reported to diagnose cytomegalovirus status with high specificity and sensitivity in both the original cohort and the validation cohort. The validation cohort had no HLA typing available for a later analysis, so co-occurrence within that cohort was assessed over all 110 or so repertoires. A few of the identified cytomegalovirus-associated TCR beta chains were confirmed in vitro to be specific for cytomegalovirus antigens. The authors suggested that the approach could potentially be extended to other disease states and immunological phenotypes. Subsequent analysis determined that TCRs grouped into clusters in the first cohort also showed a tendency toward co-occurrence across the approximately 120 validation repertoires, and approximately 94% of cluster scores exceeded 0. Most TCR sequences were observed very rarely across donors, whereas some public TCRs were present in many individuals. In the study, approximately 150 TCR beta chains were listed as associated with cytomegalovirus.

From cysteine to phenylalanine, the CDR3 is 14 amino acids long. The retained sequence is limited to the CDR3, 42 bases, with the frame set at the first base. Trimming takes 2 bases off V and 2 bases off J; junction bases not matched to a gene: 1. The CDR1 and CDR2 encoded by the germline V gene are MDHEN and SYDVKM. Specimen: PBMCs. This receptor was identified in a woman younger than 45 in good health and CMV-seropositive. Rearrangement joined TRBV28 to TRBJ2-5; TRBD1 matches 8 bases in the middle. In nucleotides, the sequence is TGTGCCAGCAGTTTAGGGACAGGACAAGAGACCCAGTACTTC. The translation is CASSLGTGQETQYF.